These T cell receptor beta chains were read from a single sample in a study of pediatric ulcerative colitis. The method was immunoSEQ multiplex PCR; TCRdb's version includes in-frame clones alone and lacks a portion of them. The table records roughly 54,000 clones, over 80% of them present only once. Sequences were obtained from blood. The origin of the receptors is a boy between 10 and 17 years old who was a control in a study of pediatric ulcerative colitis. Both conserved end residues are trimmed from each CDR3. Each record gives: V gene, J gene, D gene, CDR3 protein. D genes are given only for firm matches.

v_gene: TRBV11-1
j_gene: TRBJ2-1
d_gene: NA
CDR3aa: ASSTAPTYGEQF

v_gene: TRBV27
j_gene: TRBJ1-1
d_gene: NA
CDR3aa: ASRPTGYRMNTEAF

v_gene: TRBV10-3
j_gene: TRBJ2-3
d_gene: TRBD1
CDR3aa: GAGGGTDTQY

v_gene: TRBV30
j_gene: TRBJ2-3
d_gene: NA
CDR3aa: AWSRGMSGLKDTQY

v_gene: TRBV7-9
j_gene: TRBJ1-1
d_gene: NA
CDR3aa: ASSLVGNTEAF

v_gene: TRBV19
j_gene: TRBJ1-1
d_gene: NA
CDR3aa: ASRLSGDEAF

v_gene: TRBV19
j_gene: TRBJ2-1
d_gene: NA
CDR3aa: ASSKRDNEQF

v_gene: TRBV7-9
j_gene: TRBJ2-7
d_gene: NA
CDR3aa: ASSYTGEQY

v_gene: TRBV5-1
j_gene: TRBJ2-7
d_gene: NA
CDR3aa: ASSTLRGRSYEQY

v_gene: TRBV11-2
j_gene: TRBJ2-7
d_gene: TRBD1
CDR3aa: ASSQGTGMSYEQY

v_gene: TRBV2
j_gene: TRBJ2-1
d_gene: TRBD1
CDR3aa: ASSDQGAFYNEQF

v_gene: TRBV6-5
j_gene: TRBJ2-7
d_gene: TRBD2
CDR3aa: ASSNFRGGLPYEQY

v_gene: TRBV5-4
j_gene: TRBJ2-2
d_gene: TRBD1
CDR3aa: ASTDTKNRGLRTGELF

v_gene: TRBV15
j_gene: TRBJ2-1
d_gene: NA
CDR3aa: ATSTMTLSSSYNEQF

v_gene: TRBV10-3
j_gene: TRBJ2-7
d_gene: NA
CDR3aa: AITEDSYEQY

v_gene: TRBV11-2
j_gene: TRBJ2-1
d_gene: NA
CDR3aa: ASSSFGPDEQF

v_gene: TRBV30
j_gene: TRBJ1-1
d_gene: NA
CDR3aa: AWSGGEGSTEAF

v_gene: TRBV5-1
j_gene: TRBJ2-2
d_gene: NA
CDR3aa: ASSLERFRSTGELF

v_gene: TRBV7-9
j_gene: TRBJ2-3
d_gene: NA
CDR3aa: ASSCWTRDTDTQY

v_gene: TRBV10-1
j_gene: TRBJ2-7
d_gene: NA
CDR3aa: ASMDSLFYEQY

v_gene: TRBV2
j_gene: TRBJ1-2
d_gene: NA
CDR3aa: ASTRQIVNYGYT

v_gene: TRBV6-4
j_gene: TRBJ1-1
d_gene: NA
CDR3aa: ASSDEGGTEAF

v_gene: TRBV5-4
j_gene: TRBJ1-1
d_gene: TRBD1
CDR3aa: ASSSDRVNTEAF

v_gene: TRBV5-1
j_gene: TRBJ2-3
d_gene: TRBD2
CDR3aa: ASSWALAGGPGDTQY

v_gene: TRBV6-1
j_gene: TRBJ1-1
d_gene: NA
CDR3aa: ASSERENTEAF

v_gene: TRBV18
j_gene: TRBJ1-4
d_gene: TRBD1
CDR3aa: ASDPGQGPEKLF

v_gene: TRBV19
j_gene: TRBJ2-5
d_gene: NA
CDR3aa: ASSINSGGGETQY

v_gene: TRBV18
j_gene: TRBJ2-7
d_gene: TRBD1
CDR3aa: ASSPRGQGSYEQY

v_gene: TRBV5-1
j_gene: TRBJ2-3
d_gene: TRBD1
CDR3aa: ASSSTGTGVVDTQY

v_gene: TRBV12-5
j_gene: TRBJ2-3
d_gene: TRBD1
CDR3aa: ASGLTRTGLDSTDTQY

v_gene: TRBV2
j_gene: TRBJ2-3
d_gene: NA
CDR3aa: ASKVEIAPDTQY

v_gene: TRBV27
j_gene: TRBJ2-1
d_gene: NA
CDR3aa: ASSLEQGAYNEQF

v_gene: TRBV5-1
j_gene: TRBJ2-7
d_gene: TRBD2
CDR3aa: ASSSAGGYTYEQY

v_gene: TRBV11-3
j_gene: TRBJ2-6
d_gene: NA
CDR3aa: ASSFGRASGANVLT

v_gene: TRBV5-1
j_gene: TRBJ1-1
d_gene: NA
CDR3aa: ASSLEEGGVKTEAF

v_gene: TRBV28
j_gene: TRBJ1-3
d_gene: NA
CDR3aa: ASSPIGRYSSGNTIY

v_gene: TRBV27
j_gene: TRBJ2-7
d_gene: NA
CDR3aa: ASSFGGSSYEQY

v_gene: TRBV6-5
j_gene: TRBJ1-5
d_gene: NA
CDR3aa: ASSNRALGQPQH

v_gene: TRBV28
j_gene: TRBJ2-7
d_gene: NA
CDR3aa: ASSSPDPGQGYEQY

v_gene: TRBV10-3
j_gene: TRBJ2-5
d_gene: NA
CDR3aa: AISEPQGTAETQY

v_gene: TRBV6-5
j_gene: TRBJ2-4
d_gene: NA
CDR3aa: ASSALGGAKNIQY

v_gene: TRBV7-2
j_gene: TRBJ2-7
d_gene: TRBD2
CDR3aa: ASSFRTSGESSYEQY

v_gene: TRBV28
j_gene: TRBJ2-7
d_gene: NA
CDR3aa: ASSERLRGYEQY

v_gene: TRBV4-3
j_gene: TRBJ1-2
d_gene: TRBD1
CDR3aa: ASSQGQGAGYGYT